A selection of T cell receptor beta chains follows, all from one sample in a study of T cell repertoires in cytomegalovirus infection. TCRdb re-called the reads through MiXCR, storing one row per CDR3 protein. The table has more than 650,000 distinct CDR3 sequences, roughly 35% seen once. Sequenced material: PBMCs. The receptors originated from a human donor in good health (CMV status not recorded). Some clones in this sample may be carry-over from other donors' samples. The CDR3 runs from the conserved cysteine through the conserved F or W. Fields, in order: CDR3 length, V gene, D gene, J gene, clone size, CDR3 protein, CDR3 DNA. D genes are given only for firm matches. Size tells how often a clone was seen (once, few, many) or the class of an expanded clone, and some rows leave it out.

>15|TRBV19|TRBD1|TRBJ2-4|NA
CASSPRDRGINIQYF
TGTGCCAGTAGTCCCCGGGACAGGGGAATAAACATTCAGTACTTC
>15|TRBV7-9|TRBD1|TRBJ1-1|NA
CASNKEQGWDTEAFF
TGTGCCAGCAACAAAGAACAGGGGTGGGACACTGAAGCTTTCTTT
>13|TRBV19|NA|TRBJ2-2|NA
CASTSLGTGELFF
TGTGCCAGTACATCTCTTGGAACCGGGGAGCTGTTTTTT
>15|TRBV28|NA|TRBJ2-5|few
CASSPPEALGETQYF
TGTGCCAGCAGTCCCCCGGAGGCCCTGGGGGAGACCCAGTACTTC
>13|TRBV10-3|NA|TRBJ2-7|NA
CAISESDANEQYF
TGTGCCATCAGTGAGTCGGACGCAAACGAGCAGTACTTC
>16|TRBV28|NA|TRBJ2-1|few
CASSPRAGNPYNEQFF
TGTGCCAGCAGCCCCAGGGCGGGCAACCCCTACAATGAGCAGTTCTTC
>15|TRBV7-6|NA|TRBJ1-6|many
CASSLAGGRNSPLHF
TGTGCCAGCAGCTTGGCGGGAGGCCGTAATTCACCCCTCCACTTT
>15|TRBV5-1|TRBD1|TRBJ2-3|NA
CASSLAGTGGDTQYF
TGCGCCAGCAGCTTGGCCGGGACAGGTGGAGATACGCAGTATTTT
>15|TRBV28|NA|TRBJ1-1|few
CASSLQGLKNTEAFF
TGTGCCAGCAGTTTACAAGGACTGAAGAACACTGAAGCTTTCTTT
>15|TRBV7-2|NA|TRBJ2-6|NA
CASRPDSTGANVLTF
TGTGCCAGCAGACCGGACAGCACTGGGGCCAACGTCCTGACTTTC
>14|TRBV2|NA|TRBJ1-5|NA
CASSAIQPNQPQHF
TGTGCCAGCAGTGCGATACAACCTAATCAGCCCCAGCATTTT
>15|TRBV5-1|TRBD2|TRBJ2-5|once
CASSFDPGGQETQYF
TGCGCCAGCAGCTTTGATCCGGGGGGTCAAGAGACCCAGTACTTC
>14|TRBV20-1|TRBD2|TRBJ2-5|few
CSATSGSAEETQYF
TGCAGTGCCACTAGCGGCTCGGCGGAGGAGACCCAGTACTTC
>15|TRBV20-1|TRBD1|TRBJ2-3|NA
CSARDPQGVTDTQYF
TGCAGTGCTAGAGATCCGCAGGGGGTCACAGATACGCAGTATTTT
>12|TRBV27|NA|TRBJ1-1|NA
CASFGDNTEAFF
TGTGCCAGCTTTGGAGATAACACTGAAGCTTTCTTT
>12|TRBV7-6|NA|TRBJ2-1|medium-sized
CASSSTNNEQFF
TGTGCCAGCAGCTCAACCAACAATGAGCAGTTCTTC
>14|TRBV28|NA|TRBJ1-3|many
CASSFSFSGNTIYF
TGTGCCAGCAGTTTTAGCTTCTCTGGAAACACCATATATTTT
>15|TRBV7-8|NA|TRBJ1-2|many
CASSSPRVSYYGYTF
TGTGCCAGCAGCTCTCCCCGGGTTTCTTACTATGGCTACACCTTC
>13|TRBV29-1|TRBD1|TRBJ2-7|few
CSVDTGQADQQYF
TGCAGCGTTGATACGGGACAGGCCGACCAGCAGTACTTC
>16|TRBV12-3/TRBV12-4|NA|TRBJ2-2|NA
CASSLAGLANTGELFF
TGTGCCAGCAGTTTAGCAGGTCTGGCGAACACCGGGGAGCTGTTTTTT
>17|TRBV23-1|TRBD1|TRBJ2-2|NA
CASSQSKGAGGEAELFF
TGCGCCAGCAGTCAATCGAAGGGGGCAGGGGGCGAGGCGGAGCTGTTTTTT
>15|TRBV28|TRBD2|TRBJ2-1|NA
CASSSSGSTLDEQFF
TGTGCCAGCAGTTCTAGCGGGAGTACTCTCGATGAGCAGTTCTTC
>11|TRBV24-1|NA|TRBJ2-7|NA
CATSDYYEQYF
TGTGCCACCAGTGATTACTACGAGCAGTACTTC
>14|TRBV7-8|NA|TRBJ2-5|many
CASSATGIRETQYF
TGTGCCAGCAGCGCTACAGGGATTCGAGAGACCCAGTACTTC
>17|TRBV12-3/TRBV12-4|NA|TRBJ1-2|NA
CASAQGGLAPRNYGYTF
TGTGCCAGCGCCCAAGGTGGATTGGCACCTCGGAACTATGGCTACACCTTC
>13|TRBV5-6|NA|TRBJ2-7|few
CASSSRDIDEQYF
TGTGCCAGCAGCTCCCGGGACATTGACGAGCAGTACTTC
>13|TRBV29-1|NA|TRBJ2-1|NA
CSVEDVGYNEQFF
TGCAGCGTTGAAGACGTCGGCTACAATGAGCAGTTCTTC
>16|TRBV7-9|TRBD2|TRBJ2-7|NA
CASSFNLAGGTYEQYF
TGTGCCAGCAGCTTTAACCTAGCGGGAGGCACCTACGAGCAGTACTTC
>19|TRBV7-8|NA|TRBJ1-6|NA
CASSLLDRSPSSYNSPLHF
TGTGCCAGCAGCCTACTTGACAGGTCGCCAAGCTCCTATAATTCACCCCTCCACTTT
>14|TRBV19|NA|TRBJ1-1|NA
CASSSGFLNTEAFF
TGTGCCAGTAGCTCAGGGTTTTTGAACACTGAAGCTTTCTTT
>13|TRBV10-2|NA|TRBJ1-4|NA
CASKGPAVEKLFF
TGCGCCAGCAAGGGTCCCGCTGTAGAAAAACTGTTTTTT
>15|TRBV10-3|TRBD2|TRBJ2-3|few
CAISMTSGGLDTQYF
TGTGCCATCAGCATGACTAGCGGGGGGTTGGATACGCAGTATTTT
>17|TRBV19|NA|TRBJ2-6|NA
CASSIGVGGAGANVLTF
TGTGCCAGTAGTATAGGAGTGGGCGGCGCTGGGGCCAACGTCCTGACTTTC
>14|TRBV19|NA|TRBJ2-7|NA
CASSIAVESYEQYF
TGTGCCAGTAGTATTGCGGTGGAGTCCTACGAGCAGTACTTC
>15|TRBV19|NA|TRBJ1-5|few
CASRWEEGGNQPQHF
TGTGCCAGTAGGTGGGAGGAGGGGGGCAATCAGCCCCAGCATTTT
>14|TRBV19|NA|TRBJ1-2|few
CASRKDGPNYGYTF
TGTGCCAGTAGGAAAGACGGACCGAACTATGGCTACACCTTC
>19|TRBV28|TRBD2|TRBJ2-3|many
CASSLGVWELADPGDTQYF
TGTGCCAGCAGTTTAGGGGTTTGGGAACTAGCGGACCCCGGGGATACGCAGTATTTT
>18|TRBV5-6|TRBD1|TRBJ1-4|NA
CASSAIHGPGEGAEKLFF
TGTGCCAGCAGCGCGATCCATGGTCCGGGAGAGGGGGCTGAAAAACTGTTTTTT
>13|TRBV9|NA|TRBJ2-7|once
CASSRDESYEQYF
TGTGCCAGCAGCCGGGACGAATCCTACGAGCAGTACTTC
>14|TRBV10-3|NA|TRBJ1-5|NA
CAISKGSINQPQHF
TGTGCCATCTCTAAGGGATCAATCAATCAGCCCCAGCATTTT
>15|TRBV19|NA|TRBJ2-6|NA
CATAEGRSGANVLTF
TGTGCCACCGCGGAGGGACGCTCTGGGGCCAACGTCCTGACTTTC
>13|TRBV7-2|NA|TRBJ1-4|few
CASSLGPAEKLFF
TGTGCCAGCAGCTTAGGACCGGCTGAAAAACTGTTTTTT
>15|TRBV19|NA|TRBJ1-4|few
CASTDNTLGSWGLFF
TGTGCCAGTACCGACAACACCCTCGGTTCGTGGGGACTGTTTTTT
>12|TRBV20-1|NA|TRBJ2-5|NA
CSARGPRETQYF
TGCAGTGCTAGAGGGCCTAGGGAGACCCAGTACTTC
>16|TRBV7-6|TRBD2|TRBJ2-2|NA
CASSSPGLAGTGELFF
TGTGCCAGCAGCTCGCCGGGACTAGCGGGGACCGGGGAGCTGTTTTTT
>14|TRBV27|TRBD2|TRBJ2-3|NA
CASVGGRFTDTQYF
TGTGCCAGCGTTGGCGGGAGGTTCACAGATACGCAGTATTTT
>17|TRBV7-2|TRBD2|TRBJ2-5|many
CASSLVGTSGGQETQYF
TGTGCCAGCAGCTTAGTCGGCACTAGCGGGGGTCAAGAGACCCAGTACTTC
>15|TRBV11-2|NA|TRBJ2-2|few
CASSYYPYDTGELFF
TGTGCCAGCAGCTACTACCCCTATGACACCGGGGAGCTGTTTTTT
>17|TRBV7-6|TRBD1|TRBJ2-1|many
CASSSEQRDRGFYEQFF
TGTGCCAGCAGCTCGGAACAACGGGACAGGGGATTTTATGAGCAGTTCTTC
>14|TRBV27|TRBD1|TRBJ2-7|many
CASSLWTGSYEQYF
TGTGCCAGCAGTTTATGGACAGGTTCCTACGAGCAGTACTTC
>16|TRBV7-3|NA|TRBJ1-1|NA
CASSLNGRVGNTEAFF
TGTGCCAGCAGCTTAAACGGCAGGGTGGGCAACACTGAAGCTTTCTTT
>14|TRBV7-8|NA|TRBJ1-4|few
CASSPLGVNEKLFF
TGTGCCAGCAGCCCTCTGGGCGTTAATGAAAAACTGTTTTTT
>15|TRBV7-6|NA|TRBJ2-4|NA
CASSLGQGRYDIQYF
TGTGCCAGCAGCTTGGGGCAGGGTCGTTATGACATTCAGTACTTC